This T cell receptor (beta chain) was sequenced for a study of T cells after yellow fever vaccination. Background on the study: Where fractions had low cell numbers, libraries were prepared from them with the SMART-Seq v4 Ultra Low Input RNA kit.

General study findings and limits: Repertoires sorted by FACS could include abundant clonotypes that are contaminants from the bulk population. CD4 and CD8 compartments shared a small share of clonotypes.

Germline V lookup: CDR1 LGHNA, CDR2 YSLEER. With 4 bases clipped from V and 8 bases from J, the junction kept 5 bases outside the gene matches. There are 15 residues in the CDR3. Making TCR cDNA involved 5'RACE template switching, which added UMIs and a universal primer site. TCRdb reanalysed the 5' RACE reads using MiXCR and keeps one entry per CDR3 protein. The table records 500,000 to 650,000 distinct CDR3 sequences, approximately 16% of them present only once. Regarding this clonotype: Antigen specificity is unknown.

The rearrangement uses TRBV4-3 and TRBJ1-6, with 10 bases identical to TRBD1. The receptor comes from a man aged 18 to 30 who received the YFV17D yellow fever vaccine. The sequencing used PBMCs, collected about 5 days after the first yellow fever vaccination. The CDR3 bases are TGCGCCAGCAGCCCTCGACAGGGGGCTTATTCACCCCTCCACTTT. Protein sequence: CASSPRQGAYSPLHF.